This paragraph reports one TCR beta chain. Its specificity is unknown. Roughly 210 ng DNA, about 30,000 T cell genomes, went into each sorted-subset replicate PCR. TCRdb's table, derived via immunoSEQ multiplex PCR, lists solely in-frame clones and lacks some. The table includes hundreds of thousands of clones, more than 95% detected once. The data were obtained in a study of shared clonotypes between healthy human individuals. General study findings and limits: Estimated clonotype richness was generally higher in naive than memory subsets. Among donors, the sharing of clonotypes was expected to be influenced by sequencing depth.

V dropped 10 bases and J dropped 1 base, with 13 bases sitting between them. The CDR3 spans 13 residues. The germline gives CDR1 MNHEY, CDR2 SMNVEV (reference sequence). Naivety among CD8 cells was defined by CD45RO negativity and positive CCR7 selection, thereby excluding terminally differentiated effector memory CD45RA+ cells. This clonotype was obtained from a man aged 25 to 40 in good health. The sequenced material came from naive CD8+ T cells sorted from blood. The chain uses TRBV27 and TRBJ1-2; TRBD1 is a possible D gene (5 bases). The CDR3 here is CATARGHNYGYTF. The CDR3 coding sequence is TGTGCCACCGCCCGGGGCCATAACTATGGCTACACCTTC.